The present T cell receptor beta chain was sequenced within a study of blood T cells in healthy people across ages. This clonotype came up many times. Sample-barcoded 5' priming and a J-beta primer mix drove a second PCR of 7 to 11 cycles. Researchers report that a template-switch adaptor with 12 random nucleotides tagged each cDNA molecule. TCRdb independently ran MiXCR on the 5' RACE reads; one entry per CDR3 protein. This sample has just under 900,000 distinct CDR3 sequences, with less than 35% found just once. Sequenced sample: blood. This clonotype originated in an elderly woman in good health.

CDR3 loop: CASRTTGVTEAFF. In DNA, the CDR3 is TGTGCCAGCAGAACCACAGGGGTAACTGAAGCTTTCTTT. The chain carries TRBV6-5 and TRBJ1-1, with TRBD1 identical over 7 bases. V gave up 6 bases and J gave up 5 bases; unmatched junction bases: 6. This CDR3 has 13 residues. Germline CDR1 reads MNHEY; CDR2 reads SVGAGI.